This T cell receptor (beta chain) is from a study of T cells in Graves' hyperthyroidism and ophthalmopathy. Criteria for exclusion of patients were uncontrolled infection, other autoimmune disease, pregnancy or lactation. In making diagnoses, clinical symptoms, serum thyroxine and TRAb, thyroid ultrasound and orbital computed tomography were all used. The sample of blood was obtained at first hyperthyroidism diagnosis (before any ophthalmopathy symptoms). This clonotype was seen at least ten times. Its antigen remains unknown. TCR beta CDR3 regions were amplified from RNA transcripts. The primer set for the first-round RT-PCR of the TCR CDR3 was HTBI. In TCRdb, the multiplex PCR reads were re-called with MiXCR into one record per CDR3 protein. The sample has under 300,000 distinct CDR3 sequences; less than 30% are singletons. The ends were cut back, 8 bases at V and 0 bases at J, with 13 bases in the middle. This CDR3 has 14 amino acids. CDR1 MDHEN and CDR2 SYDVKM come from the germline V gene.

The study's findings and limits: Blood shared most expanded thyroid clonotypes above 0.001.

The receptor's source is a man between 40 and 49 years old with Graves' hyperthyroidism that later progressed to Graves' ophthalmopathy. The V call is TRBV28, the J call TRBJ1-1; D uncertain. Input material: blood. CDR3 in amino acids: CASAPHSMNTEAFF. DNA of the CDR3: TGTGCCAGCGCTCCCCACAGTATGAACACTGAAGCTTTCTTT.